These 21 T cell receptor beta chains were sequenced from one sample in a study of cytotoxic CD8 clonotypes in ibrutinib-treated CLL. The repertoire was sequenced with immunoSEQ multiplex PCR; TCRdb's copy has only in-frame clones and lacks some. The sample lists 15,000 to 20,000 clones; about 84% were seen once. Specimen: PBMCs, collected before ibrutinib treatment. The receptors were sampled from a human donor with chronic lymphocytic leukemia.

The chain links TRBV7-6 to TRBJ2-1; D not certain. The CDR3 is made up of 13 amino acids. CDR1 and CDR2 (germline): SGHVS, FNYEAQ. Deletions cut 1 base from V and 7 bases from J, with 8 bases between. In DNA form, the CDR3 reads TGTGCCAGCAGCTTAGAGTTGGGGAATGAGCAGTTCTTC. The encoded protein is CASSLELGNEQFF. Full variable domain (rest looked up from reference TRBV7-6 and TRBJ2-1): GAGVSQSPRYKVTKRGQDVALRCDPISGHVSLYWYRQALGQGPEFLTYFNYEAQQDKSGLPNDRFSAERPEGSISTLTIQRTEQRDSAMYRCASSLELGNEQFFGPGTRLTVL.

This clone was seen just once. The chain recombines TRBV5-4 with TRBJ2-3; tentatively, D is TRBD2 (7 bases). The germline CDR1 and CDR2 sequences are SGHNT and YYREEE (reference sequence). V was pared by 1 base and J by 3 bases, with 15 bases between. The CDR3 is made up of 16 amino acids. CDR3 sequence: CASSLRGGAGTDTQYF. The DNA for the CDR3 is TGTGCCAGCAGCTTGAGGGGGGGGGCTGGGACAGATACGCAGTATTTT.

This chain uses TRBV7-9 with TRBJ1-4; no clear D gene. V lost 0 bases and J lost 4, with 6 bases in between. The germline CDR1 and CDR2 sequences are SEHNR and FQNEAQ (reference sequence). The CDR3 covers 14 residues. The CDR3 here is CASSLAGSNEKLFF. The CDR3 DNA reads TGTGCCAGCAGCTTAGCTGGGAGTAATGAAAAACTGTTTTTT. Together with reference TRBV7-9 and TRBJ1-4, the CDR3 gives the full variable domain: DTGVSQNPRHKITKRGQNVTFRCDPISEHNRLYWYRQTLGQGPEFLTYFQNEAQLEKSRLLSDRFSAERPKGSFSTLEIQRTEQGDSAMYLCASSLAGSNEKLFFGSGTQLSVL.

The chain links TRBV28 to TRBJ2-5; D possibly corresponds to TRBD2 (6 bases). Trimming left V 5 bases short and J 2 bases short, with 18 bases between. Germline CDR1 and CDR2: MDHEN and SYDVKM. CDR3 length: 16 residues. The CDR3 nucleotides are TGTGCCAGCAGTGAAATCTCGCCGGGACTGCAAGAGACCCAGTACTTC. Its translation: CASSEISPGLQETQYF.

This chain links TRBV5-4 with TRBJ2-7; D may match TRBD1 or TRBD2 (5 bases each). The CDR3 contains 14 residues. V lost 0 bases and J lost 0, with 7 bases in between. CDR1 and CDR2 from the germline V gene are SGHNT and YYREEE (reference sequence). CDR3 sequence (DNA): TGTGCCAGCAGCTTGGGGGGGAGCTCCTACGAGCAGTACTTC. The encoded protein is CASSLGGSSYEQYF.

Here the CDR3 reads CASSYFGQGNTEAFF. The CDR3 nucleotides are TGTGCCAGCAGTTACTTTGGGCAGGGGAACACTGAAGCTTTCTTT. The chain recombines TRBV6-5 with TRBJ1-1; perhaps TRBD1 as D (5 bases). The CDR3 is made up of 15 amino acids. CDR1 and CDR2 (germline): MNHEY, SVGAGI. V was clipped by 1 base and J by 1 base, with 10 bases between them.

The chain joins TRBV6-5 to TRBJ2-2; tentative D call: TRBD2 (6 bases). Germline values: CDR1 MNHEY, CDR2 SVGAGI. The CDR3 is 14 residues long. V gave up 6 bases and J gave up 1 base, with 9 bases separating them. The CDR3 here is CASSTGLNTGELFF. CDR3 DNA: TGTGCCAGCAGCACGGGACTGAACACCGGGGAGCTGTTTTTT.

The chain employs TRBV4-3 and TRBJ1-3, with D unresolved. The ends were cut back, 3 bases at V and 8 bases at J, with 29 bases in the middle. CDR1 is LGHNA, CDR2 YSLEER, per germline. The CDR3 sequence is 19 residues long. The CDR3 coding sequence is TGCGCCAGCAGCCACCATGCCGCCCAGCCCGTGGCAGGCCTTGACACCATATATTTT. The encoded protein is CASSHHAAQPVAGLDTIYF.

The genes are TRBV5-4 and TRBJ2-7; weak D call: TRBD1 (5 bases). Trimming pared 0 bases from V and 5 bases from J, leaving 9 bases between. The germline gives CDR1 SGHNT, CDR2 YYREEE (reference sequence). This CDR3 contains 13 residues. The CDR3 is CASSLVGAHEQYF. In DNA, the CDR3 is TGTGCCAGCAGCTTGGTAGGGGCTCACGAGCAGTACTTC.

The CDR3 is CASSEVFSNVNEQYF. The CDR3 nucleotides read TGTGCCAGCAGTGAAGTGTTCAGTAACGTGAACGAGCAGTACTTC. This chain uses TRBV2 with TRBJ2-7; unclear D gene. Looked up from germline, CDR1 is SNHLY and CDR2 is FYNNEI. The V end was cut by 1 base, the J end by 5 bases, with 15 bases between. The CDR3 loop spans 15 amino acids. Based on the CDR3 plus reference TRBV2 and TRBJ2-7, the full variable domain is EPEVTQTPSHQVTQMGQEVILRCVPISNHLYFYWYRQILGQKVEFLVSFYNNEISEKSEIFDDQFSVERPDGSNFTLKIRSTKLEDSAMYFCASSEVFSNVNEQYFGPGTRLTVT.

The chain combines TRBV6-6 with TRBJ1-6; no clear D. The V end lost 6 bases, the J end lost 10 bases, and 13 bases lay between the germline ends. Germline CDR1 and CDR2: MNHNY and SVGAGI (reference sequence). The CDR3 sequence is 13 residues long. CDR3 residues: CASRKEGISPLHF. DNA of the CDR3: TGTGCCAGCAGGAAAGAAGGCATCTCACCCCTCCACTTT.

V is TRBV9 and J is TRBJ2-3, with D possibly being TRBD2 (5 bases). With 2 bases removed from V and 0 bases from J, the gap between germline ends came to 10 bases. Per germline, CDR1 SGDLS and CDR2 YYNGEE. The CDR3 runs to 15 residues. The DNA for the CDR3 is TGTGCCAGCAGCGTCGCAACGGGGAGCACAGATACGCAGTATTTT. Its translation: CASSVATGSTDTQYF.

In its sample, this clone was seen once. The rearrangement links TRBV7-2 to TRBJ2-5; D gene ambiguous. The CDR3 is 15 residues long. Per germline, CDR1 SGHTA and CDR2 FQGNSA. The ends were cut back, 4 bases at V and 3 bases at J, with 15 bases in the middle. CDR3 DNA sequence: TGTGCCAGCAGCTCGCAAGGGTTTAGGGAAGAGACCCAGTACTTC. Its translation: CASSSQGFREETQYF.

The chain joins TRBV14 to TRBJ2-3; maybe TRBD1 (6 bases). In germline, CDR1 is SGHDN, CDR2 FVKESK. This CDR3 contains 16 residues. V gave up 1 base and J gave up 3 bases, with 14 bases separating them. The DNA of the CDR3 is TGTGCCAGCAGCCAAGGACGAGGGGGTGTTACAGATACGCAGTATTTT. This sequence encodes CASSQGRGGVTDTQYF. Full variable domain (rest looked up from reference TRBV14 and TRBJ2-3): EAGVTQFPSHSVIEKGQTVTLRCDPISGHDNLYWYRRVMGKEIKFLLHFVKESKQDESGMPNNRFLAERTGGTYSTLKVQPAELEDSGVYFCASSQGRGGVTDTQYFGPGTRLTVL.

This clone is classed as medium-sized. The chain links TRBV19 to TRBJ1-1; D call uncertain. This CDR3 contains 16 residues. The ends were cut back, 3 bases at V and 1 base at J, with 15 bases in the middle. From germline, CDR1 is LNHDA and CDR2 SQIVND (reference sequence). The chain's CDR3 is CASSIHARVRNTEAFF. CDR3 sequence (DNA): TGTGCCAGTAGTATCCACGCAAGGGTTCGGAACACTGAAGCTTTCTTT.

This chain uses TRBV30 with TRBJ1-5, with 7 bases fitting TRBD1. Germline V CDR1 and CDR2: GTSNPN, SVGIG (reference sequence). V lost 3 bases, J lost 4 bases, and 9 bases stayed unmatched. The CDR3 is 15 amino acids. CDR3 coding DNA: TGTGCCTGGAGAGGGCCAGGGGGATTGAATCAGCCCCAGCATTTT. Its translation: CAWRGPGGLNQPQHF.

V is TRBV6-1 and J is TRBJ2-1; possible D gene TRBD2, 6 bases. Trimming stripped 5 bases from V and 4 bases from J, with 9 bases between. CDR3 size: 13 residues. Germline CDR1 MNHNS, CDR2 SASEGT. Here the CDR3 DNA reads TGTGCCAGCAGTCCCCGGGGGTACAATGAGCAGTTCTTC. Residues: CASSPRGYNEQFF.

The chain carries TRBV2 and TRBJ2-5, with TRBD2 matching 7 bases. With 2 bases clipped from V and 8 bases from J, the junction kept 8 bases outside the gene matches. This CDR3 region has 14 residues. CDR1 and CDR2 from the germline V gene are SNHLY and FYNNEI. CDR3 bases: TGTGCCAGCAGTGAAATGGGCCTAGCGGAAACCCAGTACTTC. It translates to CASSEMGLAETQYF.

The chain recombines TRBV29-1 with TRBJ2-6; D is uncertain. Trimming stripped 1 base from V and 0 bases from J, with 1 base between. The CDR3 spans 13 residues. CDR1 is SQVTM, CDR2 ANQGSEA, per germline. This CDR3 is CSVEGSGANVLTF. The CDR3 region has the DNA TGCAGCGTTGAAGGCTCTGGGGCCAACGTCCTGACTTTC.

CDR3 in DNA: TGTGCCAGCAGTCGCTCTGAAGGGCTGAGCACAGATACGCAGTATTTT. Translation: CASSRSEGLSTDTQYF. The chain couples TRBV28 to TRBJ2-3; no definite D call. Trimming took off 5 bases at V and 0 bases at J, with 15 bases between the two ends. Germline loops: CDR1 MDHEN, CDR2 SYDVKM. This CDR3 is 16 amino acids long.

The V and J genes are TRBV19 and TRBJ1-5; D unresolved. The germline V gene has CDR1 LNHDA and CDR2 SQIVND (reference sequence). CDR3 size: 14 residues. Between the trimmed V and J ends, which lost 6 bases and 1 base, there was a span of 10 bases. Here the CDR3 reads CASRTRGSNQPQHF. The CDR3 nucleotides are TGTGCCAGTAGAACTCGAGGGAGCAATCAGCCCCAGCATTTT.